These T cell receptor beta chains were read from a single sample in a study of blood T cells in healthy people across ages. TCRdb ran MiXCR on the 5' RACE reads and lists one entry per CDR3 protein. The sample has fewer than 800,000 distinct CDR3 sequences, around 32% seen once; the top ten hold 15%. Material: blood. Receptor source: a woman aged 80 or over in good health. The CDR3 runs from the conserved cysteine through the conserved F or W. Fields, in order: J gene, clone size, V gene, D gene, CDR3 protein, CDR3 DNA. A D gene is named only where the DNA matches it firmly. The size field is filled for only some rows; it gives once, few, many or a size class.

J: TRBJ2-7; size: NA; V: TRBV7-2; D: NA; CDR3: CASSLAGFGSYEQYF; DNA: TGTGCCAGCAGCTTGGCGGGGTTTGGGTCCTACGAGCAGTACTTC
J: TRBJ1-1; size: many; V: TRBV13; D: NA; CDR3: CASSRTKGSQLNTEAFF; DNA: TGTGCCAGCAGCCGGACAAAAGGGAGTCAGCTGAACACTGAAGCTTTCTTT
J: TRBJ1-1; size: few; V: TRBV7-7; D: NA; CDR3: CASSSRIGTEAFF; DNA: TGTGCCAGCAGCTCGCGTATCGGCACTGAAGCTTTCTTT
J: TRBJ1-4; size: NA; V: TRBV6-5; D: NA; CDR3: CASSYSGSSDEKLFF; DNA: TGTGCCAGCAGTTACTCAGGGTCGTCCGATGAAAAACTGTTTTTT
J: TRBJ1-1; size: few; V: TRBV10-3; D: NA; CDR3: CAITKKGVPLTEAFF; DNA: TGTGCCATCACAAAAAAAGGGGTGCCCCTCACTGAAGCTTTCTTT
J: TRBJ2-4; size: many; V: TRBV6-2/TRBV6-3; D: NA; CDR3: CASSYETGMLAPQGIQYF; DNA: TGTGCCAGCAGTTATGAAACAGGGATGTTGGCGCCCCAGGGCATTCAGTACTTC
J: TRBJ2-7; size: NA; V: TRBV25-1; D: TRBD1; CDR3: CASSVGTGNSYEQYF; DNA: TGTGCCAGCAGTGTCGGGACAGGAAACTCCTACGAGCAGTACTTC
J: TRBJ2-5; size: many; V: TRBV5-1; D: NA; CDR3: CASKDVGQETQYF; DNA: TGCGCCTCGAAGGACGTGGGCCAAGAGACCCAGTACTTC
J: TRBJ2-7; size: many; V: TRBV7-6; D: TRBD2; CDR3: CASSLLGGEGEQYF; DNA: TGTGCCAGCAGCTTATTGGGGGGGGAGGGCGAGCAGTACTTC
J: TRBJ2-6; size: few; V: TRBV20-1; D: NA; CDR3: CSASSGGVRASGANVLTF; DNA: TGCAGTGCTAGTTCAGGAGGGGTCAGGGCCTCTGGGGCCAACGTCCTGACTTTC
J: TRBJ2-7; size: many; V: TRBV5-1; D: TRBD1; CDR3: CASSYGTGPTYEQYF; DNA: TGCGCCAGCAGCTATGGGACAGGGCCTACCTACGAGCAGTACTTC
J: TRBJ2-5; size: few; V: TRBV2; D: TRBD2; CDR3: CASSAPAGGQETQYF; DNA: TGTGCCAGCAGTGCTCCAGCGGGGGGACAAGAGACCCAGTACTTC
J: TRBJ2-5; size: NA; V: TRBV7-9; D: TRBD1; CDR3: CASSSTGGGFDEQYF; DNA: TGTGCCAGCAGCTCGACAGGGGGGGGGTTCGATGAGCAGTACTTC
J: TRBJ2-3; size: NA; V: TRBV3-1; D: NA; CDR3: CASSQGSRGPSTDTQYF; DNA: TGTGCCAGCAGCCAGGGTAGCCGGGGGCCGAGCACAGATACGCAGTATTTT
J: TRBJ2-1; size: NA; V: TRBV29-1; D: NA; CDR3: CSVGGPSYNEQFF; DNA: TGCAGCGTTGGGGGTCCCTCCTACAATGAGCAGTTCTTC
J: TRBJ2-7; size: many; V: TRBV27; D: NA; CDR3: CASSANPISYEQYF; DNA: TGTGCCAGCAGTGCGAACCCAATATCCTACGAGCAGTACTTC
J: TRBJ2-7; size: many; V: TRBV18; D: TRBD1; CDR3: CASSGRDRNSYEQYF; DNA: TGTGCCAGCTCAGGCCGGGACAGAAACTCCTACGAGCAGTACTTC
J: TRBJ1-5; size: many; V: TRBV6-1; D: NA; CDR3: CASSSRGNQPQHF; DNA: TGTGCCAGCAGCTCCCGAGGCAATCAGCCCCAGCATTTT
J: TRBJ1-1; size: NA; V: TRBV6-5; D: TRBD1; CDR3: CAGSSSGTGFFNTEAFF; DNA: TGTGCCGGCAGCTCCTCCGGGACAGGGTTTTTTAACACTGAAGCTTTCTTT
J: TRBJ1-1; size: NA; V: TRBV24-1; D: TRBD1; CDR3: CATSDSGTGVNEAFF; DNA: TGTGCCACCAGTGACTCCGGGACAGGGGTGAATGAAGCTTTCTTT
J: TRBJ2-1; size: NA; V: TRBV14; D: NA; CDR3: CASSQVNGGVQFF; DNA: TGTGCCAGCAGCCAGGTCAATGGGGGTGTGCAGTTCTTC
J: TRBJ1-4; size: NA; V: TRBV3-1; D: TRBD1; CDR3: CASSPRDRGDEKLFF; DNA: TGTGCCAGCAGCCCGCGGGACAGGGGCGACGAAAAACTGTTTTTT
J: TRBJ2-3; size: many; V: TRBV28; D: NA; CDR3: CASSPYSTDTQYF; DNA: TGTGCCAGCAGCCCTTACTCCACAGATACGCAGTATTTT
J: TRBJ2-5; size: NA; V: TRBV6-6; D: TRBD2; CDR3: CATKPTLAVETKYF; DNA: TGTGCCACAAAACCAACACTAGCGGTGGAGACCAAGTACTTC
J: TRBJ2-7; size: many; V: TRBV12-3/TRBV12-4; D: NA; CDR3: CASSLRAESSYEQYF; DNA: TGTGCCAGCAGCCTACGAGCAGAGAGCTCCTACGAGCAGTACTTC
J: TRBJ2-7; size: many; V: TRBV2; D: NA; CDR3: CASSVNSYEQYF; DNA: TGTGCCAGCAGTGTCAACAGCTACGAGCAGTACTTC
J: TRBJ1-3; size: NA; V: TRBV7-2; D: NA; CDR3: CASSRDSLAGNTIYF; DNA: TGTGCCAGCAGTCGAGACAGCCTCGCTGGAAACACCATATATTTT
J: TRBJ1-1; size: many; V: TRBV21-1; D: NA; CDR3: CASSKGEGANTEAFF; DNA: TGTGCCAGCAGCAAAGGTGAGGGCGCGAACACTGAAGCTTTCTTT
J: TRBJ1-4; size: many; V: TRBV7-2; D: TRBD1; CDR3: CASSSLDRGGKLFF; DNA: TGTGCCAGCAGCTCCCTGGACAGGGGAGGAAAACTGTTTTTT
J: TRBJ1-5; size: many; V: TRBV4-2; D: NA; CDR3: CASSQRDRGGQPQHF; DNA: TGTGCCAGCAGCCAGCGGGATAGAGGGGGTCAGCCCCAGCATTTT
J: TRBJ1-2; size: many; V: TRBV28; D: TRBD1; CDR3: CASTNFDRAGGYTF; DNA: TGTGCCAGCACCAACTTTGACAGGGCGGGTGGCTACACCTTC
J: TRBJ1-4; size: few; V: TRBV20-1; D: NA; CDR3: CSAPPLQALREKLFF; DNA: TGCAGTGCTCCACCCCTACAGGCCCTTCGAGAAAAACTGTTTTTT
J: TRBJ2-1; size: many; V: TRBV7-9; D: TRBD1; CDR3: CASSFNPRQGAYEQFF; DNA: TGTGCCAGCAGCTTTAATCCCCGACAGGGGGCGTATGAGCAGTTCTTC
J: TRBJ1-1; size: many; V: TRBV4-3; D: NA; CDR3: CASSQEGAVNTEAFF; DNA: TGCGCCAGCAGCCAAGAAGGAGCGGTGAACACTGAAGCTTTCTTT
J: TRBJ2-7; size: many; V: TRBV12-3/TRBV12-4; D: TRBD1; CDR3: CASSTPGQGKYEQYF; DNA: TGTGCCAGCAGTACACCGGGACAGGGGAAGTACGAGCAGTACTTC
J: TRBJ2-3; size: many; V: TRBV3-1; D: NA; CDR3: CASSQGAGSTDTQYF; DNA: TGTGCCAGCAGCCAGGGGGCGGGTAGCACAGATACGCAGTATTTT
J: TRBJ2-3; size: NA; V: TRBV6-1; D: NA; CDR3: CASTYRDSSGATQYF; DNA: TGTGCCAGCACTTACCGGGACTCATCCGGCGCTACGCAGTATTTT
J: TRBJ2-5; size: NA; V: TRBV7-3; D: NA; CDR3: CASSLDWADEQYF; DNA: TGTGCCAGCAGCTTAGATTGGGCAGATGAGCAGTACTTC
J: TRBJ1-5; size: NA; V: TRBV30; D: TRBD1; CDR3: CAWRGQGSHQPQHF; DNA: TGTGCCTGGAGGGGACAGGGGTCACATCAGCCCCAGCATTTT
J: TRBJ2-7; size: few; V: TRBV28; D: NA; CDR3: CASRPPTGEQYF; DNA: TGTGCCAGCAGACCACCAACCGGTGAGCAGTACTTC
J: TRBJ2-3; size: many; V: TRBV7-3; D: NA; CDR3: CASSFRHSTDTQYF; DNA: TGTGCCAGCAGCTTCCGGCATAGCACAGATACGCAGTATTTT
J: TRBJ2-1; size: NA; V: TRBV6-6; D: NA; CDR3: CASSYREVYEQFF; DNA: TGTGCCAGCAGTTACCGGGAAGTCTATGAGCAGTTCTTC
J: TRBJ1-6; size: many; V: TRBV20-1; D: NA; CDR3: CSARETAGSSPLHF; DNA: TGCAGTGCTAGAGAGACGGCAGGGAGTTCACCCCTCCACTTT
J: TRBJ1-2; size: NA; V: TRBV28; D: NA; CDR3: CASSPPGRSGYTF; DNA: TGTGCCAGCAGTCCCCCGGGGAGAAGCGGCTACACCTTC
J: TRBJ1-1; size: NA; V: TRBV15; D: NA; CDR3: CATSSQGEATEAFF; DNA: TGTGCCACCAGCTCTCAGGGTGAGGCCACTGAAGCTTTCTTT
J: TRBJ1-1; size: few; V: TRBV12-3/TRBV12-4; D: NA; CDR3: CASNILGRVTEAFF; DNA: TGTGCCAGCAACATTTTGGGTCGGGTCACTGAAGCTTTCTTT
J: TRBJ2-5; size: NA; V: TRBV7-2; D: TRBD2; CDR3: CASRGLNQETQYF; DNA: TGTGCCAGCAGGGGACTAAATCAAGAGACCCAGTACTTC
J: TRBJ1-2; size: many; V: TRBV20-1; D: NA; CDR3: CSARSGYYGYTF; DNA: TGCAGTGCTAGGTCAGGGTACTATGGCTACACCTTC
J: TRBJ2-7; size: NA; V: TRBV29-1; D: NA; CDR3: CSVEDVGAPAYEQYF; DNA: TGCAGCGTTGAAGATGTGGGGGCGCCTGCCTACGAGCAGTACTTC
J: TRBJ2-3; size: NA; V: TRBV6-4; D: NA; CDR3: CASSERGGTDTQYF; DNA: TGTGCCAGCAGTGAGCGGGGAGGAACAGATACGCAGTATTTT
J: TRBJ1-4; size: many; V: TRBV2; D: NA; CDR3: CASTSSWGGNEKLFF; DNA: TGTGCCAGCACTTCGAGCTGGGGTGGTAATGAAAAACTGTTTTTT
J: TRBJ2-5; size: many; V: TRBV20-1; D: TRBD2; CDR3: CSAKPGLAGGSILQETQYF; DNA: TGCAGTGCAAAACCTGGACTAGCGGGGGGTTCCATCCTACAAGAGACCCAGTACTTC
J: TRBJ2-5; size: many; V: TRBV2; D: NA; CDR3: CASSEPGHRQETQYF; DNA: TGTGCCAGCAGTGAACCGGGACATAGGCAAGAGACCCAGTACTTC